This TCR beta chain appears in the sequencing data of a study of T-cell memory formation after mild COVID-19. Study summary: There were largely donor-specific TCR clusters.

Libraries for TCRalpha and TCRbeta carried sample barcodes and unique molecular identifiers via 5'RACE. TCRdb analysed the 5' RACE reads with MiXCR anew, one entry per CDR3 protein. This sample yields approximately 35,000 distinct CDR3 sequences, of which approximately 21% are seen a single time; about 1.5% belongs to the top ten. This clonotype was picked up many times. Its antigen remains unidentified. Study-wide results and limits: Contracting clones from day 15 to 85 had balanced CD4/CD8; later expanders favoured CD4+. Contracting CD8+ clones were enriched in EMRA, CD4+ mainly in CM and EM.

Input material: PBMCs or a T cell subset sorted from them (not recorded which). The sequence came from an adult who had mild COVID-19 (a few samples of this study predate the infection). Cell type and time point are not known.

The CDR3 here is CASSYSNRAGSQPQHF. In nucleotides, the CDR3 is TGTGCCAGCAGTTACTCAAACAGGGCAGGCAGTCAGCCCCAGCATTTT. The rearrangement joins TRBV6-2 or TRBV6-3 to TRBJ1-5, with D possibly matching TRBD1 (6 bases). The CDR3 contains 16 residues. Trimming took 0 bases from V and 6 from J, leaving 15 bases between them. CDR1 is MNHEY, CDR2 SVGEGT, per germline.